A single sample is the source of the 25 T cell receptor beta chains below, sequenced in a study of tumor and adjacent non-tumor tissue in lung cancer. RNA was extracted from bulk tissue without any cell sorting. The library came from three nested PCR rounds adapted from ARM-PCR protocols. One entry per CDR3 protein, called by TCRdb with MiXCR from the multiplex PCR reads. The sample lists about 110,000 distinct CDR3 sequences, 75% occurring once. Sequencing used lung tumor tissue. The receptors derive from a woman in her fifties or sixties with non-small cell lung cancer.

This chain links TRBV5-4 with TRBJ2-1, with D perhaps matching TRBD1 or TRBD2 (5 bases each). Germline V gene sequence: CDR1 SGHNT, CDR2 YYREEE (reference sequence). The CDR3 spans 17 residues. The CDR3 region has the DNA TGTGCGAACAGCTCGTTCTCCGGGACGCGGTTGCGAAATGAGCAGTTCTTC. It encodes CANSSFSGTRLRNEQFF.

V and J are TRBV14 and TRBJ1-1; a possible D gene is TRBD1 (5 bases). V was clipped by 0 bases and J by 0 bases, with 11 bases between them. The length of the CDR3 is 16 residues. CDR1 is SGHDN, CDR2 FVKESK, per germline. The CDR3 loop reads CASSQDLWGMNTEAFF. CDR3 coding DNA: TGTGCCAGCAGCCAAGATCTGTGGGGCATGAACACTGAAGCTTTCTTT.

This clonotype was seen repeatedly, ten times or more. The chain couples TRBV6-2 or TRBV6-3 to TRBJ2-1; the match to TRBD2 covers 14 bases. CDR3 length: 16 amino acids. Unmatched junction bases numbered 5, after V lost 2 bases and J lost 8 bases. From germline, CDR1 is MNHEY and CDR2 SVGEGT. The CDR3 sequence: CASSYATSGGVDEQFF. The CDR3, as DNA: TGTGCCAGCAGTTACGCGACTAGCGGGGGGGTCGATGAGCAGTTCTTC.

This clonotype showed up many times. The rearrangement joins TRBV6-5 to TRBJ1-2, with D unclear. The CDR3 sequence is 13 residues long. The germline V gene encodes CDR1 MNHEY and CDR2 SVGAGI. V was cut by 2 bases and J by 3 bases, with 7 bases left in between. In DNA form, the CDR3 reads TGTGCCAGCAGTTACATTCGGGACTATGGCTACACCTTC. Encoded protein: CASSYIRDYGYTF.

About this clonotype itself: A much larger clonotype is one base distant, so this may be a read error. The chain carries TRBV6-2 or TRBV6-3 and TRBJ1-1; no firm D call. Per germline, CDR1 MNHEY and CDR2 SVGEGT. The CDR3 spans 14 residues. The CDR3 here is CASIAQWSKTEAFF. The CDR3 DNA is TGTGCCAGCATAGCACAGTGGAGTAAGACTGAGGCTTTCTTT.

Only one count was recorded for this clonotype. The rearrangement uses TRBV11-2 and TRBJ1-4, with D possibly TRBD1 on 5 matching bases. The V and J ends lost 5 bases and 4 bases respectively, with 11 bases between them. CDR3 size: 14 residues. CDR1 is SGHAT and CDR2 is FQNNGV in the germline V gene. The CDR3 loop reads CASSNRRFNEKLFF. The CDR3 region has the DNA TGTGCCAGCAGCAACAGGAGATTTAATGAAAAACTGTTTTTT.

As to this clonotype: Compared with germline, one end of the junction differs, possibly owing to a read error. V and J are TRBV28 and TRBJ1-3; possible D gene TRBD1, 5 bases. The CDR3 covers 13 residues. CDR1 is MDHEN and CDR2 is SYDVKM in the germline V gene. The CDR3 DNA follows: TGTACCAGCCAGACAGAGACTGGAAACACCATATATTTT. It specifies CTSQTETGNTIYF.

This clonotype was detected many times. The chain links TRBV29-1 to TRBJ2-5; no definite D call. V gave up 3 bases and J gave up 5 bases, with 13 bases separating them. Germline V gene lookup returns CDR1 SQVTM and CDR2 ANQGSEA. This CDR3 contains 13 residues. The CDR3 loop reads CSVEAPTSETQYF. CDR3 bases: TGCAGCGTTGAGGCTCCTACATCGGAGACCCAGTACTTC.

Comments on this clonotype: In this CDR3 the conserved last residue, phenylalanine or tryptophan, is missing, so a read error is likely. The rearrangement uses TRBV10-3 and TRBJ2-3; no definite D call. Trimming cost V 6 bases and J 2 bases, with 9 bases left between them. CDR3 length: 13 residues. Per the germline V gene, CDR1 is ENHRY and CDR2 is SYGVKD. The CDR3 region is CAIRDGYTDTQYS. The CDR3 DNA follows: TGTGCCATCAGGGACGGGTACACAGATACGCAGTATTCT.

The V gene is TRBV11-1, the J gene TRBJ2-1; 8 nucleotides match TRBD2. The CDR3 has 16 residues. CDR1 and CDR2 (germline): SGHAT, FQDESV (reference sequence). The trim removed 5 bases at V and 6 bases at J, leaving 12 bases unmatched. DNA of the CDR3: TGTGCCAGCAGCCTACCATTAGCGGGAAGGTTCAATGAGCAGTTCTTC. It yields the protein CASSLPLAGRFNEQFF.

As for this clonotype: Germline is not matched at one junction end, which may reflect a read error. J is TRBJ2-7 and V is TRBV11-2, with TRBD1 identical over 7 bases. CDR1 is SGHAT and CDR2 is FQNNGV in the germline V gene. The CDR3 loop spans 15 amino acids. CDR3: CTSSSRTGPSYEQYF. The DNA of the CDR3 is TGTACCAGCAGCTCCCGGACAGGACCCTCCTACGAGCAGTATTTC. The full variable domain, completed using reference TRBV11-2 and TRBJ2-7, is EAGVAQSPRYKIIEKRQSVAFWCNPISGHATLYWYQQILGQGPKLLIQFQNNGVVDDSQLPKDRFSAERLKGVDSTLKIQPAKLEDSAVYLCTSSSRTGPSYEQYFGPGTRLTVT.

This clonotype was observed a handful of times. CDR3 in DNA: TGTGTTAGCAGCTTAGTCCGCCTAGGCACTGGGGCCAACGTCCTGACTTTC. Protein sequence: CVSSLVRLGTGANVLTF. The rearrangement uses TRBV11-2 and TRBJ2-6; the D is unclear. This CDR3 contains 17 residues. Looked up from germline, CDR1 is SGHAT and CDR2 is FQNNGV.

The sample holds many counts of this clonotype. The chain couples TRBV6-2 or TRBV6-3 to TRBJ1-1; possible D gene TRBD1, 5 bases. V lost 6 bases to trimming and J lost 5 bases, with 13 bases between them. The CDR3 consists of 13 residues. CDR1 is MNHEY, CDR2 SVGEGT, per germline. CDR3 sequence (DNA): TGTGCCAGCAGCTGGTTCAGGGCGACTGAAGCTTTCTTT. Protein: CASSWFRATEAFF.

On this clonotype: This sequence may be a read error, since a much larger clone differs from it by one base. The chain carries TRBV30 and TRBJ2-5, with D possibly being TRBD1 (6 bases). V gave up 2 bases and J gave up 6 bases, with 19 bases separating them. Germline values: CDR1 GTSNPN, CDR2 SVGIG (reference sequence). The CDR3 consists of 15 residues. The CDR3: CAWSIRAGDWKTQYF. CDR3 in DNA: TGTGCCTGGAGTATTCGGGCAGGGGATTGGAAGACCCAGTACTTC.

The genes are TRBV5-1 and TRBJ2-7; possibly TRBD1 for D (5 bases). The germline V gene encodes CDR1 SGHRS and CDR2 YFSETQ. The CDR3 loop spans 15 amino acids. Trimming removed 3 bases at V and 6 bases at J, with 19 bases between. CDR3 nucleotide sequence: TGCGCCAGCAGCTATTCTCCCCAGGGCGAAGGCGAGCAGTACTTC. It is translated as CASSYSPQGEGEQYF.

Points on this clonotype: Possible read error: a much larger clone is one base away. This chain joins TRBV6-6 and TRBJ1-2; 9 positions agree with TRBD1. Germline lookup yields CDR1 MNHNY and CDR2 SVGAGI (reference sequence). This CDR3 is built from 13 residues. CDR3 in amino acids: CTSSDRGGAGYTF. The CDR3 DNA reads TGTACCAGCAGTGACAGGGGGGGGGCTGGCTACACCTTC.

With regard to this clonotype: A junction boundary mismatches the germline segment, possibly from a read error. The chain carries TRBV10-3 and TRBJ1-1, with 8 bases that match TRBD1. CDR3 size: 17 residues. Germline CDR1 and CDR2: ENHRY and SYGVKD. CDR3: CAISESTGGPLYTEDFF. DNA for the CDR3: TGTGCCATCAGTGAGTCCACAGGGGGACCATTGTACACTGAAGATTTCTTT.

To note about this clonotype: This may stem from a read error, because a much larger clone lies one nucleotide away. The CDR3 region is CAVSEVAGQGGEQYF. CDR3 nucleotides: TGTGCCGTCAGTGAAGTAGCTGGGCAGGGCGGTGAGCAGTACTTC. The chain employs TRBV10-3 and TRBJ2-7; tentatively, D is TRBD1 (5 bases). The length of the CDR3 is 15 residues. Germline lookup yields CDR1 ENHRY and CDR2 SYGVKD.

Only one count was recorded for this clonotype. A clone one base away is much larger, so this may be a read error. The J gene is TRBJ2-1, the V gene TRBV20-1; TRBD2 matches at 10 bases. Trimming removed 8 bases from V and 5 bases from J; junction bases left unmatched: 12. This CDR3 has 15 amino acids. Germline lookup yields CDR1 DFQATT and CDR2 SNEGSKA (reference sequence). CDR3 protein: CSPIPRSGRDNEQFF. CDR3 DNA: TGCAGTCCTATTCCCAGGAGCGGGAGGGACAATGAGCAGTTCTTC.

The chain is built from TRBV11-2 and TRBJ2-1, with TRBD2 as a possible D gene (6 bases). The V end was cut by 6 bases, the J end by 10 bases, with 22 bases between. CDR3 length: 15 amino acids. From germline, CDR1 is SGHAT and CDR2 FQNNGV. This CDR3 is CASSKTETAGSEQFF. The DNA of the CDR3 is TGTGCCAGCAGTAAAACCGAGACGGCCGGGAGCGAGCAGTTCTTC.

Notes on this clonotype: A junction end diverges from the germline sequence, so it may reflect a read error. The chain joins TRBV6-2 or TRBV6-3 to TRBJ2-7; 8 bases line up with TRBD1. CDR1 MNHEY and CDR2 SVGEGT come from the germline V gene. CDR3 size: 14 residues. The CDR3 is CPSTLQGDTYEQYF. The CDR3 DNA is TGTCCCAGCACTTTACAGGGGGACACCTACGAGCAGTACTTC.

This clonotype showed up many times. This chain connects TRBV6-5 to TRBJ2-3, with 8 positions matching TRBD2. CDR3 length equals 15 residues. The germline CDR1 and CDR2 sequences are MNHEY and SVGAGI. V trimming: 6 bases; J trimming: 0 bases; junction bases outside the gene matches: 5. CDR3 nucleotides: TGTGCCAGCAGGTCGCGGGGGGATAGCACAGATACGCAGTATTTT. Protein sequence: CASRSRGDSTDTQYF.

The CDR3 nucleotides read TGTGCCAGCAGTCCCCAACAAATGATCACTGAAGCTTTCTTT. Translated, it gives CASSPQQMITEAFF. This rearrangement joins TRBV28 to TRBJ1-1; no clear D. Germline CDR1 and CDR2: MDHEN and SYDVKM. V shed 5 bases and J shed 4 bases, with 14 bases lying between them. This CDR3 comprises 14 residues.

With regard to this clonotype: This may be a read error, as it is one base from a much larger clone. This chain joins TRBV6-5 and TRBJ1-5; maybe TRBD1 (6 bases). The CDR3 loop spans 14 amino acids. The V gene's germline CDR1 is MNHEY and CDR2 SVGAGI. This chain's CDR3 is CASRTGMGNQPHHF. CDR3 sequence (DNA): TGTGCCAGCAGAACAGGGATGGGCAATCAGCCCCACCATTTT.

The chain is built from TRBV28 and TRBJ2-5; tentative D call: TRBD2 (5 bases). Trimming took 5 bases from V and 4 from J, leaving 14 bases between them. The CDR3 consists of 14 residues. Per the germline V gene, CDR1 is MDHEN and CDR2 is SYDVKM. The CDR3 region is CASSLATAVETQYF. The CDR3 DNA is TGTGCCAGCAGTCTCGCTACAGCGGTAGAGACCCAGTACTTC. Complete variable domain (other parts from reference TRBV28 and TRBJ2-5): DVKVTQSSRYLVKRTGEKVFLECVQDMDHENMFWYRQDPGLGLRLIYFSYDVKMKEKGDIPEGYSVSREKKERFSLILESASTNQTSMYLCASSLATAVETQYFGPGTRLLVL.